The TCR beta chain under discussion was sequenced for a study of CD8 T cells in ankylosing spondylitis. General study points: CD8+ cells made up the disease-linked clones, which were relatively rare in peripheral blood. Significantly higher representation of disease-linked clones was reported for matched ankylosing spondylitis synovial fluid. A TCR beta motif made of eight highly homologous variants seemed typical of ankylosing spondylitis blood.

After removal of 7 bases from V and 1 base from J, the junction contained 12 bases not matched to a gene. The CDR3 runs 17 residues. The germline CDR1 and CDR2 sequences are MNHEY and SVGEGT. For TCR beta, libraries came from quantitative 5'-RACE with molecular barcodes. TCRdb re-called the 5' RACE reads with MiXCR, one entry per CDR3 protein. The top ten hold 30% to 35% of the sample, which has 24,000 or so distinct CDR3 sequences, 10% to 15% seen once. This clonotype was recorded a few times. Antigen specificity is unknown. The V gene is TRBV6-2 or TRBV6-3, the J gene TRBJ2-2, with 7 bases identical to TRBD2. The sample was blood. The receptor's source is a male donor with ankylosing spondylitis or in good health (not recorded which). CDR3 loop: CASNPGAAGVNTGELFF. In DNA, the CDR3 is TGTGCCAGCAACCCCGGGGCTGCGGGGGTGAACACCGGGGAGCTGTTTTTT.